This T cell receptor beta chain was captured in a study of regulatory T cells in long-lasting Graves disease. Only a few counts were recorded for this clonotype. Its target is not known. In building TCR beta libraries, iRepertoire HTBI primers were used together with Arm-PCR of CDR3 regions. TCRdb itself ran the multiplex PCR reads through MiXCR, one entry per CDR3 protein. Of 400,000 to 500,000 distinct CDR3 sequences in the sample, roughly 17% were seen once. Germline CDR1 reads LNHNV; CDR2 reads YYDKDF (reference sequence). V shed 5 bases and J 4 bases; nucleotides not matched to a gene: 7. This CDR3 spans 15 amino acids. General observations from the study: Favoring TRBV28, TRBJ1-2 and TRBJ2-5 was a feature seen in persistent disease.

The time point denotes: newly diagnosed GD, antithyroid drugs for less than 3 months. TCR sequences were obtained from RNA taken from PBMCs. Patient provenance is recorded as an endocrinology department in Xi'an, China. The data were also submitted as part of a second study, on T cells in Graves' hyperthyroidism and ophthalmopathy. From that study: Stable Graves' hyperthyroidism denoted no ophthalmopathy progression over 18 months.

Source: peripheral blood mononuclear cells (PBMCs), taken at new diagnosis, from a patient treated with antithyroid drugs. The chain is built from TRBV15 and TRBJ2-1; TRBD2 aligns across 8 bases. The receptor comes from a woman under 30 with Graves disease. The CDR3 sequence is CATSAFSGVYNEQFF. CDR3 nucleotide sequence: TGTGCCACCAGCGCGTTTAGCGGGGTATACAATGAGCAGTTCTTC.